These 25 T cell receptor beta chains came from one sample sequenced in a study of T cells in Graves' hyperthyroidism and ophthalmopathy. Amplified regions were TCR beta CDR3 sequences from RNA transcripts. The HTBI primer set drove a first-round RT-PCR of the TCR CDR3. TCRdb redid the calling of the multiplex PCR reads with MiXCR, one entry per CDR3 protein. In the table there are about 250,000 distinct CDR3 sequences, roughly 20% of which are singletons. Sequencing input: blood. The source is a man aged 25-45 years with Graves' ophthalmopathy.

In this sample, this clonotype turned up many times. The chain recombines TRBV12-3 or TRBV12-4 with TRBJ1-2; no clear D gene. V lost 5 bases to trimming and J lost 6 bases, with 19 bases between them. This CDR3 is 15 amino acids long. In nucleotides, the CDR3 is TGTGCCAGCAGTCAGCCTGGCAGCCGGGGTAATGGCTACACCTTC. It encodes CASSQPGSRGNGYTF.

In its sample, this clonotype was seen once. A much larger clonotype is one base distant, so this may be a read error. The chain recombines TRBV5-1 with TRBJ1-1; D might be TRBD1 (6 bases). The V gene's germline CDR1 is SGHRS and CDR2 YFSETQ. The CDR3 is 14 residues long. V lost 3 bases, J lost 3 bases, and 12 bases lay in between. In nucleotides, the CDR3 is TGCGCCAGCAGCTCGGGCGGACAGTACACTGAAGCTTTCTTT. Amino acids: CASSSGGQYTEAFF.

The rearrangement joins TRBV30 to TRBJ2-2; D is undetermined. V gave up 3 bases and J gave up 3 bases, with 8 bases separating them. This CDR3 has 13 amino acids. Germline values: CDR1 GTSNPN, CDR2 SVGIG (reference sequence). In DNA, the CDR3 is TGTGCCTGGAGACAGATTCACACCGGGGAGCTGTTTTTT. This translates into CAWRQIHTGELFF. The full variable domain, in which reference TRBV30 and TRBJ2-2 provide the parts outside the CDR3, is SQTIHQWPATLVQPVGSPLSLECTVEGTSNPNLYWYRQAAGRGLQLLFYSVGIGQISSEVPQNLSASRPQDRQFILSSKKLLLSDSGFYLCAWRQIHTGELFFGEGSRLTVL.

This clonotype was seen many times. The V gene is TRBV30, the J gene TRBJ2-3; weak D call: TRBD2 (5 bases). The CDR3 has 13 residues. CDR1 and CDR2 (germline): GTSNPN, SVGIG (reference sequence). V shed 3 bases and J shed 9 bases, with 16 bases lying between them. CDR3 residues: CAWSDPLGGTQYF. The CDR3, as DNA: TGTGCCTGGAGCGACCCACTCGGAGGAACGCAGTATTTT.

The chain has TRBV20-1 and TRBJ2-3; D is possibly TRBD2 (5 bases). The germline V gene has CDR1 DFQATT and CDR2 SNEGSKA (reference sequence). This CDR3 comprises 11 residues. CDR3 coding DNA: TGCAGCCTCGGAGGTGAAGGAACGCAGTATTTT. Translating gives CSLGGEGTQYF.

Only a few counts were recorded for this clonotype. The chain recombines TRBV7-9 with TRBJ2-3; weak D call: TRBD2 (5 bases). V shed 8 bases and J shed 0 bases, with 18 bases lying between them. The CDR3 has 16 amino acids. Germline values: CDR1 SEHNR, CDR2 FQNEAQ (reference sequence). Here the CDR3 DNA reads TGTGCCAGCCCAGAAGGAATTAGCGCTAGCACAGATACGCAGTATTTT. It yields the protein CASPEGISASTDTQYF.

This clonotype was seen a few times. The genes are TRBV12-3 or TRBV12-4 and TRBJ2-2, with 8 bases matching TRBD1. CDR3 length: 13 amino acids. V trimming: 6 bases; J trimming: 6 bases; junction bases outside the gene matches: 3. Here the CDR3 reads CASRRQGSGELFF. The CDR3 DNA reads TGTGCCAGCAGGCGACAGGGGTCCGGGGAGCTGTTTTTT.

This clonotype was observed many times. V is TRBV19 and J is TRBJ1-2; 8 bases are a match to TRBD1. Germline CDR1 LNHDA, CDR2 SQIVND (reference sequence). J was trimmed by 8 bases and V by 5 bases; bases with no gene match: 10. CDR3 length: 14 residues. The CDR3 loop reads CASSGDRGRGGYTF. CDR3 nucleotides: TGTGCCAGTAGTGGCGACAGGGGCCGCGGAGGCTACACCTTC.

V gene TRBV6-1 combines with J gene TRBJ2-2; 9 nucleotides match TRBD1. The germline gives CDR1 MNHNS, CDR2 SASEGT. After removal of 6 bases from V and 1 base from J, the junction contained 3 bases not matched to a gene. This CDR3 contains 15 residues. In nucleotides, the CDR3 is TGTGCCAGCAGGGCGGGACAGGGGAACACCGGGGAGCTGTTTTTT. Protein product: CASRAGQGNTGELFF.

This clonotype showed up many times. The chain carries TRBV12-5 and TRBJ2-1; D possibly corresponds to TRBD2 (5 bases). Trimming removed 2 bases from V and 0 bases from J, with 8 bases in between. CDR3 length: 15 amino acids. CDR1 and CDR2 (germline): LGHNT, FRNRAP. The CDR3 is CASGLLGSSYNEQFF. CDR3 nucleotide sequence: TGTGCTAGTGGTTTGCTAGGGAGCTCCTACAATGAGCAGTTCTTC. The variable domain in full, with the rest retrieved from reference TRBV12-5 and TRBJ2-1, is DARVTQTPRHKVTEMGQEVTMRCQPILGHNTVFWYRQTMMQGLELLAYFRNRAPLDDSGMPKDRFSAEMPDATLATLKIQPSEPRDSAVYFCASGLLGSSYNEQFFGPGTRLTVL.

This clonotype appeared a few times. The chain couples TRBV10-1 to TRBJ2-2; D could derive from TRBD1 or TRBD2 (5 bases each). V lost 0 bases, J lost 8 bases, and 10 bases lay in between. Germline CDR1 reads WNHNN; CDR2 reads SYGVQD (reference sequence). There are 14 residues in the CDR3. Here the CDR3 DNA reads TGCGCCAGCAGTGAGTCGGGGGAGCCAGGGGAGCTGTTTTTT. Its protein is CASSESGEPGELFF.

The gene calls are TRBV7-2 and TRBJ2-2, with 8 nucleotides matching TRBD1. Trimming cost V 6 bases and J 3 bases; bases outside gene matches: 6. The germline gives CDR1 SGHTA, CDR2 FQGNSA. The CDR3 totals 15 residues. CDR3: CASSRQGADTGELFF. CDR3 coding DNA: TGTGCCAGCAGTCGTCAGGGGGCGGACACCGGGGAGCTGTTTTTT.

This clonotype was counted ten times or more. The chain joins TRBV3-1 to TRBJ2-7; 10 nucleotides align to TRBD2. J was trimmed by 2 bases and V by 2 bases; bases with no gene match: 6. This CDR3 spans 16 amino acids. Germline CDR1 LGHDT, CDR2 YNNKEL (reference sequence). The CDR3 loop reads CASSQSEAGGTYEQYF. CDR3 DNA: TGTGCCAGCAGCCAATCGGAAGCGGGAGGGACCTACGAGCAGTACTTC.

This clonotype showed up many times. CDR3 protein: CAWRQYYGYTF. As DNA, the CDR3 is TGTGCCTGGCGACAATACTATGGCTACACCTTC. This chain uses TRBV30 with TRBJ1-2, with no clear D. The germline V gene has CDR1 GTSNPN and CDR2 SVGIG (reference sequence). The ends were cut back, 5 bases at V and 3 bases at J, with 7 bases in the middle. There are 11 residues in the CDR3.

The chain combines TRBV7-9 with TRBJ2-5; unclear D gene. V gave up 1 base and J gave up 3 bases, with 9 bases separating them. Germline-derived CDR1 and CDR2 are SEHNR and FQNEAQ (reference sequence). The CDR3 runs to 14 residues. The CDR3: CASSLGNEEETQYF. CDR3 sequence (DNA): TGTGCCAGCAGCTTAGGCAACGAGGAAGAGACCCAGTACTTC.

The sample holds a few counts of this clonotype. The chain carries TRBV5-1 and TRBJ2-1; D is undetermined. V lost 3 bases and J 4 bases, leaving 14 bases between the germline ends. The germline V gene has CDR1 SGHRS and CDR2 YFSETQ. The CDR3 covers 15 residues. CDR3 DNA: TGCGCCAGCAGCTCATACCAGCAGACTTACAATGAGCAGTTCTTC. Its protein product is CASSSYQQTYNEQFF.

The rearrangement links TRBV5-1 to TRBJ2-7; TRBD2 matches at 8 bases. Germline V gene data show CDR1 as SGHRS and CDR2 as YFSETQ. Unmatched junction bases numbered 5, after V lost 2 bases and J lost 1 base. The CDR3 has 15 amino acids. DNA of the CDR3: TGCGCCAGCAGCTTCGGGGGCGGGGGGTCCTACGAGCAGTACTTC. Protein sequence: CASSFGGGGSYEQYF.

CDR3 in amino acids: CATSRDRGGETQYF. CDR3 in DNA: TGTGCCACCAGCAGAGATCGGGGCGGGGAGACCCAGTACTTC. This sequence joins TRBV15 and TRBJ2-5; TRBD1 or TRBD2 may be the D gene (5 bases each). The CDR3 runs 14 residues. Per germline, CDR1 LNHNV and CDR2 YYDKDF (reference sequence). The V end was cut by 0 bases, the J end by 5 bases, with 10 bases between.

This clonotype was counted a few times. V usage is TRBV20-1 and J usage is TRBJ2-5; 10 bases agree with TRBD2. This CDR3 spans 17 amino acids. Germline assignment: CDR1 DFQATT and CDR2 SNEGSKA (reference sequence). V was clipped by 3 bases and J by 7 bases; unmatched bases: 17. Written as DNA, the CDR3 is TGCAGTGCTAGTCCTAGCGGGAGTAGGCAAGCGTGGGGGACCCAGTACTTC. Encoded protein: CSASPSGSRQAWGTQYF.

The chain couples TRBV10-1 to TRBJ2-1, with D unclear. CDR3 length equals 14 residues. Trimming shortened V by 3 bases and J by 0 bases, and 6 bases separated the two germline ends. The germline gives CDR1 WNHNN, CDR2 SYGVQD (reference sequence). CDR3 region: CASSDRSSYNEQFF. The CDR3 DNA reads TGCGCCAGCAGTGATCGGAGCTCCTACAATGAGCAGTTCTTC.

This sequence joins TRBV4-1 and TRBJ2-7; D is perhaps TRBD1 (6 bases). Germline V gives CDR1 MGHRA, CDR2 YSYEKL. The CDR3 sequence is 15 residues long. The germline V and J ends were trimmed by 3 bases and 2 bases, with 14 bases remaining between them. CDR3 in amino acids: CASSHRTEGTYEQYF. The CDR3, as DNA: TGCGCCAGCAGCCATAGGACAGAAGGCACCTACGAGCAGTACTTC.

The chain uses TRBV28 and TRBJ1-4, with D possibly TRBD1 on 5 matching bases. The CDR3 totals 15 residues. The germline CDR1 and CDR2 sequences are MDHEN and SYDVKM. Trimming removed 4 bases from V and 8 bases from J, with 17 bases in between. For the CDR3, the DNA is TGTGCCAGCAGTTCCCCGGGCGGGGCGGGCGAAAAACTGTTTTTT. Protein: CASSSPGGAGEKLFF.

The chain combines TRBV20-1 with TRBJ2-1; a weak D match, TRBD1 (7 bases). Trimming stripped 1 base from V and 5 bases from J, with 12 bases between. This CDR3 region has 14 residues. Germline assignment: CDR1 DFQATT and CDR2 SNEGSKA (reference sequence). The CDR3 bases are TGCAGTGCTAGAGCGGAGGGGGCGAACAATGAGCAGTTCTTC. This gives the protein CSARAEGANNEQFF.

V gene TRBV6-5 combines with J gene TRBJ1-6; D is uncertain. The V end was cut by 2 bases, the J end by 9 bases, with 8 bases between. This CDR3 region has 13 residues. The germline V gene has CDR1 MNHEY and CDR2 SVGAGI. In DNA form, the CDR3 reads TGTGCCAGCAGTTACCCTGCAGGTTCACCCCTCCACTTT. This encodes CASSYPAGSPLHF.

DNA of the CDR3: TGTGCCAGCAGCAATGACGACAGGGAAGAGACCCAGTACTTC. Translation gives CASSNDDREETQYF. The chain recombines TRBV7-9 with TRBJ2-5; 7 nucleotides line up with TRBD1. With 5 bases clipped from V and 3 bases from J, the junction kept 6 bases outside the gene matches. The CDR3 has 14 residues. Looked up from germline, CDR1 is SEHNR and CDR2 is FQNEAQ (reference sequence).